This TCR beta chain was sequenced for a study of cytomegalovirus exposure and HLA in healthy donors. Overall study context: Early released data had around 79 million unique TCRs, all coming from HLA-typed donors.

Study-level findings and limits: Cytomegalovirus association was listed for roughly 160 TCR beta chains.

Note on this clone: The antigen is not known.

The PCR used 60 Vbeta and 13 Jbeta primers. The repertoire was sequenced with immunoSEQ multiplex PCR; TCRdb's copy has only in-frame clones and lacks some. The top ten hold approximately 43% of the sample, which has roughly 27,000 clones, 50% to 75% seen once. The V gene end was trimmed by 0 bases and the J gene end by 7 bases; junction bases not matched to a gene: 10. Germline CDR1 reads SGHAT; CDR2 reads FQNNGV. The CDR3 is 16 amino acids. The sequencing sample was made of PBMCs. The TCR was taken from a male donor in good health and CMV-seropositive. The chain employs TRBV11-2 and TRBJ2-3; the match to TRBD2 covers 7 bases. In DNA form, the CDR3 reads TGTGCCAGCAGCTTAGATCGCCCTAGCGGATACCATACGCAGTATTTT. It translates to CASSLDRPSGYHTQYF.